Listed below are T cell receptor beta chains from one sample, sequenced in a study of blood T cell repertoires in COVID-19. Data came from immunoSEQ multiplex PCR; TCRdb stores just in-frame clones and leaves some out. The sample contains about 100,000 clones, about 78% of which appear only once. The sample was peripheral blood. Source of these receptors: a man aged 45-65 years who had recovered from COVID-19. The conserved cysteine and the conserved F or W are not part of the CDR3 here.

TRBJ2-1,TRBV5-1,ASSMMATNEQF
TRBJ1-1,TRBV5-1,ASRVGQGFSEAF
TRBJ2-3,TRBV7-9,ASSRLEDTQY
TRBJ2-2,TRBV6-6,ASSRDRSAGELF
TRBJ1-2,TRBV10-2,ASSESWSQAANYGYT
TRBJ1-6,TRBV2,ASSGDGDYNSPLH
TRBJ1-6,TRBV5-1,ATGTGTVNSPLH
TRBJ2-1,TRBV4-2,ASSQLSLAGGFYNEQF
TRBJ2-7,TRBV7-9,ASSLGTGVIPEQY
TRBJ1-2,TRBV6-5,ASSYSERWGLGGYT
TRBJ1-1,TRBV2,ASSRQATINTEAF
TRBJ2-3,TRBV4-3,ASSPFSGADTQY
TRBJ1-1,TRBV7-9,ASSLDRFYEAF
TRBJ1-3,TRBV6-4,AKQQGARPSGNTIY
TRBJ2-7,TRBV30,AWSTKGVRSRSQY
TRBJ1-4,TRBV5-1,ASRGDRSNEKLF
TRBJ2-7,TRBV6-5,ASREGPLPWEQY
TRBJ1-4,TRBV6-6,ASSYFGQGGEKLF
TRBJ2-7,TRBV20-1,SASTGQITYEQY
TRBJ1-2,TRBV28,ASSTGGGKNYGYT
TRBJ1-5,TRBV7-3,ASSSQSGGQPQH
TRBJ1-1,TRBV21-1,ASSKEAGHTEAF
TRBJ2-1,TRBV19,ASSIGGGTSRDEQF
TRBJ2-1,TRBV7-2,ASSKREGGNEQF
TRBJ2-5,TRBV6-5,ASSYQPQGGTETQY
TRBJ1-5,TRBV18,ASSATVSNQPQH
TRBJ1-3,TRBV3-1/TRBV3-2,ASSQDGRNTIY
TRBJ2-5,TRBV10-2,ASSERSGGKTQY
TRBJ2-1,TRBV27,ASRNDRVQF
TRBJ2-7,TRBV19,ASSARDRGSYEQY
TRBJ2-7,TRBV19,ASRDSQGLAQY
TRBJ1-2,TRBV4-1,ASSQDTPGGIGYT
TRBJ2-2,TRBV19,ASRKNRGNTGELF
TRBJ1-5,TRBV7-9,ASSSGQGDYQPQH
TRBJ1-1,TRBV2,ASNTAAGNTEAF
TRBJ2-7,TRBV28,ASRPSGGSYEQY
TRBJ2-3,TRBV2,ASSEGGAGRGDTQY
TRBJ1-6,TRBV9,ASTATGQGGSPLH
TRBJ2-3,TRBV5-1,ASSRQARARQGRTDTQY
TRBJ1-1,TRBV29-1,SVDGVWTEAF